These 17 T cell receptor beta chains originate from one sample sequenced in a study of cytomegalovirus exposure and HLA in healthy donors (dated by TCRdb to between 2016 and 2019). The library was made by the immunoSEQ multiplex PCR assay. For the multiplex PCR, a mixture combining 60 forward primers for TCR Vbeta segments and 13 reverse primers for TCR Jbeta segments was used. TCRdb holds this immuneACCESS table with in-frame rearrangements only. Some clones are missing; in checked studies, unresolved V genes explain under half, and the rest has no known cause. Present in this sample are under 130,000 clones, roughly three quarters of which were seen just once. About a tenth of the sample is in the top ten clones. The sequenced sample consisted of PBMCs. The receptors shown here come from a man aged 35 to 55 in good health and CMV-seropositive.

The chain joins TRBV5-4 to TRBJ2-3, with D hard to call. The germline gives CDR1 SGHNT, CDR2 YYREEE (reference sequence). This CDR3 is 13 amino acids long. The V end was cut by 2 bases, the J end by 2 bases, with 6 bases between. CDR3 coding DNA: TGTGCCAGCAGCTTCCAGAACACAGATACGCAGTATTTT. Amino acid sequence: CASSFQNTDTQYF.

The CDR3 protein is CASSLGAGGGETQYF. The CDR3, as DNA: TGTGCCAGCAGCTTGGGAGCGGGAGGTGGAGAGACCCAGTACTTC. The chain joins TRBV11-2 to TRBJ2-5; TRBD2 aligns across 9 bases. The V gene end was trimmed by 3 bases and the J gene end by 4 bases; junction bases not matched to a gene: 6. There are 15 residues in the CDR3. Germline CDR1 reads SGHAT; CDR2 reads FQNNGV.

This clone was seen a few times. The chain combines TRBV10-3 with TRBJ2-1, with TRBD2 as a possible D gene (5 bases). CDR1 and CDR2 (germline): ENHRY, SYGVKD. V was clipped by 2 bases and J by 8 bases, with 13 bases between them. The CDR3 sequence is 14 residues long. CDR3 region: CAISEGERLYEQFF. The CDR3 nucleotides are TGTGCCATCAGTGAGGGGGAGAGGCTTTATGAGCAGTTCTTC.

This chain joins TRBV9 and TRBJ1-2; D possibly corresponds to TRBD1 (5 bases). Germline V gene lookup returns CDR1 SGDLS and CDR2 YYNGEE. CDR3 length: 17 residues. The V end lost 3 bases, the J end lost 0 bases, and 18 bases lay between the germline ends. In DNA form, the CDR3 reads TGTGCCAGCAGCGCGCCCAGGGATCCCAATACTAACTATGGCTACACCTTC. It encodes CASSAPRDPNTNYGYTF.

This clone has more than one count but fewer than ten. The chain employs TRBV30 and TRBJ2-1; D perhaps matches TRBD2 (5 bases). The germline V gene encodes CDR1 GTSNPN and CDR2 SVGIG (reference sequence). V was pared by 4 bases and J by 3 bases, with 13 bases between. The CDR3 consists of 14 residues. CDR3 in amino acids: CAWNAGAGYNEQFF. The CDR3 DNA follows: TGTGCCTGGAATGCCGGCGCGGGCTACAATGAGCAGTTCTTC.

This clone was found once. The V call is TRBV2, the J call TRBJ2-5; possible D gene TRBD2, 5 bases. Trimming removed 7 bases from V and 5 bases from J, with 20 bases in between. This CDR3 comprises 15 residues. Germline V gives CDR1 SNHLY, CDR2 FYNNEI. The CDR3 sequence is CASTEDIGRGETQYF. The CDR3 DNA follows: TGTGCCAGCACCGAGGATATTGGCCGCGGGGAGACCCAGTACTTC.

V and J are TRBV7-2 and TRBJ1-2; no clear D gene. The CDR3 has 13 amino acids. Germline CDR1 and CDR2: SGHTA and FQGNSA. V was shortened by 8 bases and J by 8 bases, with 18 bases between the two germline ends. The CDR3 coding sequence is TGTGCCAGCGTTCCCCGGGGAATATGGGGCTACACCTTC. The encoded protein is CASVPRGIWGYTF.

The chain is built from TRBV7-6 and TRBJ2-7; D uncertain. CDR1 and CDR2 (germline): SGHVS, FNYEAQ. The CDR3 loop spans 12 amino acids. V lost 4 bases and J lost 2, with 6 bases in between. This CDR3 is CASSSSAYEQYF. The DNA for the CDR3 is TGTGCCAGCAGCTCTTCAGCCTACGAGCAGTACTTC. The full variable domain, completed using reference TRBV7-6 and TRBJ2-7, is GAGVSQSPRYKVTKRGQDVALRCDPISGHVSLYWYRQALGQGPEFLTYFNYEAQQDKSGLPNDRFSAERPEGSISTLTIQRTEQRDSAMYRCASSSSAYEQYFGPGTRLTVT.

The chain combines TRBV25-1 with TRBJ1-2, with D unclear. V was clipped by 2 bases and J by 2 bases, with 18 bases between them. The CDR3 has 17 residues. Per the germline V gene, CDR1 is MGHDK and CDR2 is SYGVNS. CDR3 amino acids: CASSEGRAGWSNYGYTF. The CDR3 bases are TGTGCCAGCAGTGAAGGGAGGGCGGGCTGGAGCAACTATGGCTACACCTTC.

DNA of the CDR3: TGCGCCAGCAGCTTGGCCGGGGTAGGCGGCTACACCTTC. This encodes CASSLAGVGGYTF. The chain carries TRBV5-1 and TRBJ1-2, with D unclear. The CDR3 is 13 amino acids. Looked up from germline, CDR1 is SGHRS and CDR2 is YFSETQ. The ends were cut back, 0 bases at V and 8 bases at J, with 11 bases in the middle.

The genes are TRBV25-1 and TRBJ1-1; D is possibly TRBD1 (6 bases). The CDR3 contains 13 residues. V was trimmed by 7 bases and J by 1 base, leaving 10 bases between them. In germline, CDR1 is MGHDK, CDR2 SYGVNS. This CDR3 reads CASTTTGNTEAFF. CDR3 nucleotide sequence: TGTGCCAGCACCACGACAGGGAACACTGAAGCTTTCTTT.

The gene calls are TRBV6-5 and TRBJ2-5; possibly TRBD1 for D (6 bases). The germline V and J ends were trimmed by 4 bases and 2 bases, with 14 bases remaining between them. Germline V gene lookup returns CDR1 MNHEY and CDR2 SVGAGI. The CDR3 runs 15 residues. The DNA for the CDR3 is TGTGCCAGCAGTTCGACAGGACAGAGTCAAGAGACCCAGTACTTC. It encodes CASSSTGQSQETQYF.

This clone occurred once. The CDR3 sequence is CASSPGTSDATQYF. In nucleotides, the CDR3 is TGTGCCAGCAGTCCCGGGACTAGCGACGCTACGCAGTATTTT. The chain recombines TRBV27 with TRBJ2-3; 10 positions match TRBD2. CDR3 size: 14 residues. The J segment lost 8 bases and the V segment lost 5 bases, leaving 7 bases of the junction unmatched. CDR1 is MNHEY, CDR2 SMNVEV, per germline (reference sequence).

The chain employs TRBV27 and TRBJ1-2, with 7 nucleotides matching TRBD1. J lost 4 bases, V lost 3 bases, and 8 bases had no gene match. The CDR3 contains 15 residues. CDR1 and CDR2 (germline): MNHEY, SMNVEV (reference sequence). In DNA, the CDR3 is TGTGCCAGCAGTTTTCCGGGACAGAGCTTCTATGGCTACACCTTC. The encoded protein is CASSFPGQSFYGYTF.

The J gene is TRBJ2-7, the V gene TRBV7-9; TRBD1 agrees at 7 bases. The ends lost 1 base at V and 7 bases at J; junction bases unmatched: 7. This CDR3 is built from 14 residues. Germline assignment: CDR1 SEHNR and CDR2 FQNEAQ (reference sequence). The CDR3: CASSLEGAKQEQYF. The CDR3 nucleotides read TGTGCCAGCAGCTTAGAGGGGGCGAAACAGGAGCAGTACTTC.

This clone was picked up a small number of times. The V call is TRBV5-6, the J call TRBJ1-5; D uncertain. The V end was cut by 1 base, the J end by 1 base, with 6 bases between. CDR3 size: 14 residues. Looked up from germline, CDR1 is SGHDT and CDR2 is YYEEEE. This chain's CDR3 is CASSLMSSNQPQHF. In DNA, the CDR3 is TGTGCCAGCAGCTTGATGTCAAGCAATCAGCCCCAGCATTTT. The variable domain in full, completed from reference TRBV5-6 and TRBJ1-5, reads DAGVTQSPTHLIKTRGQQVTLRCSPKSGHDTVSWYQQALGQGPQFIFQYYEEEERQRGNFPDRFSGHQFPNYSSELNVNALLLGDSALYLCASSLMSSNQPQHFGDGTRLSIL.

The DNA for the CDR3 is TGTGCCAGCAGCGTAGACTTAGCCGGTCGCGCCGATGAGCAGTTCTTC. Its translation is CASSVDLAGRADEQFF. This rearrangement joins TRBV9 to TRBJ2-1, with D uncertain. This CDR3 has 16 amino acids. Trimming stripped 0 bases from V and 8 bases from J, with 18 bases between. The germline V gene encodes CDR1 SGDLS and CDR2 YYNGEE.